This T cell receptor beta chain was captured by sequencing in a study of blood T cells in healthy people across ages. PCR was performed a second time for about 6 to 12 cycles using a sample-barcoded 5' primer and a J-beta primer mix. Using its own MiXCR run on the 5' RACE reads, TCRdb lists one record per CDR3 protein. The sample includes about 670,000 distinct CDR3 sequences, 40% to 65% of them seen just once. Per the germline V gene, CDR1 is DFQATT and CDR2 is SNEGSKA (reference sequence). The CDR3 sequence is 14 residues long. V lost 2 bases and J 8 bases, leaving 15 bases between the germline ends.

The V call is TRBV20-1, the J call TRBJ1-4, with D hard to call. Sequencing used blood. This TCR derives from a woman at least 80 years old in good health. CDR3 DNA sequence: TGCAGTGCTAGATTCGTGGAGGTGGAGGAAAAACTGTTTTTT. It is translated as CSARFVEVEEKLFF.